This T cell receptor (beta chain) was captured by sequencing in a study of TIL therapy for anti-PD-1-resistant metastatic lung cancer. Looking at the study overall: Patients had a median age of approximately 50 years (range about 38-85).

CDR1 is SGHTA and CDR2 is FQGTGA in the germline V gene. Trimming pared 1 base from V and 1 base from J, leaving 10 bases between. The CDR3 length is 15 residues. Sample time point: pre-treatment sample, taken before nivolumab and TIL therapy. Patients were adults with stage 4 NSCLC. The immunoSEQ assay was v3. Some clones are missing from TCRdb's copy, which holds only in-frame ones; the method was immunoSEQ multiplex PCR. The sample contains some 60,000 clones, approximately 69% of which appear only once. A few counts support this clone. This chain uses TRBV7-3 with TRBJ1-1; D is undetermined. The source is a person between 30 and 80 years old with non-small cell lung cancer. The specimen comprised blood, sampled at baseline. The CDR3 DNA reads TGTGCCAGCAGCTTAATGGGCTTAGCGAACACTGAAGCTTTCTTT. This gives the protein CASSLMGLANTEAFF.